This T cell receptor beta chain is from a study of beta chain features in type 1 diabetes. General study points: People with Type 1 diabetes carried modestly yet significantly shorter TCRB CDR3s in all four CD4+ subsets. Type 1 diabetes patients showed fewer insertions and more deletions at VDJ junctions.

Comments on this clone: As yet, its antigen is unknown.

Per germline, CDR1 SGHDN and CDR2 FVKESK. This CDR3 is built from 15 residues. The V end lost 4 bases, the J end lost 3 bases, and 16 bases lay between the germline ends. The sequenced template was cDNA made from the entire isolated RNA. Data came from immunoSEQ multiplex PCR; TCRdb stores just in-frame clones and leaves some out. This table has around 250,000 clones, around 21% appearing once. The clonotype comes from a woman in her thirties or forties with type 1 diabetes. Input material: naive CD4+ T cells from blood. This chain uses TRBV14 with TRBJ2-7, with D maybe TRBD1 (6 bases). The CDR3 reads CASSPSLGTSYEQYF. The CDR3 DNA is TGTGCCAGCAGCCCGAGCCTCGGGACAAGCTACGAGCAGTACTTC. Filled out from reference TRBV14 and TRBJ2-7, the complete variable domain reads EAGVTQFPSHSVIEKGQTVTLRCDPISGHDNLYWYRRVMGKEIKFLLHFVKESKQDESGMPNNRFLAERTGGTYSTLKVQPAELEDSGVYFCASSPSLGTSYEQYFGPGTRLTVT.